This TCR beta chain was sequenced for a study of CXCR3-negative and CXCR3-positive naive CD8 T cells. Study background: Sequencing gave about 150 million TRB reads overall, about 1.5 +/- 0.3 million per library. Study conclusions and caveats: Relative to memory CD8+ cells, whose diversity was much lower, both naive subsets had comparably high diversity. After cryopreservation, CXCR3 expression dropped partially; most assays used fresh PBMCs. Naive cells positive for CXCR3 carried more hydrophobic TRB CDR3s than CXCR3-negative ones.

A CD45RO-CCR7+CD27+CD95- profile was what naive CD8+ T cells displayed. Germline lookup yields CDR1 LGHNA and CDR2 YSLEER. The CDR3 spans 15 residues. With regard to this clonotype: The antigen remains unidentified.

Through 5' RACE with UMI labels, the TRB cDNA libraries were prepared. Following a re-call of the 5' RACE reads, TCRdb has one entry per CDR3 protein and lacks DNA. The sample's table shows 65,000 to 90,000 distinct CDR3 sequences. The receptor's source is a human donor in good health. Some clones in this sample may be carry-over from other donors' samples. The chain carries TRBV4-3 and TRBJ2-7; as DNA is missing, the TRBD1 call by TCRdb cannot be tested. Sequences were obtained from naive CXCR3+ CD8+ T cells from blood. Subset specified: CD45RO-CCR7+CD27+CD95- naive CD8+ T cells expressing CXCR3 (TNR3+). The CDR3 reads CASSQGLAHAYEQYF.